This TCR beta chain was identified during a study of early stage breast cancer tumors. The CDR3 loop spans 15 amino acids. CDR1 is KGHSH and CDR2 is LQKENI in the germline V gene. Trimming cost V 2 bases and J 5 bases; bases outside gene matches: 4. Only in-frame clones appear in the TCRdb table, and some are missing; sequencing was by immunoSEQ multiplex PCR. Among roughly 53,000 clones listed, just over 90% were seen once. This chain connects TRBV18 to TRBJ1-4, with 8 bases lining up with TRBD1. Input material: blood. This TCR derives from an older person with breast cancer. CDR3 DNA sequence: TGTGCCAGCTCACCAGGGACAGGTGAAAATGAAAAACTGTTTTTT. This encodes CASSPGTGENEKLFF. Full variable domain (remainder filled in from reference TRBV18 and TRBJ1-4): NAGVMQNPRHLVRRRGQEARLRCSPMKGHSHVYWYRQLPEEGLKFMVYLQKENIIDESGMPKERFSAEFPKEGPSILRIQQVVRGDSAAYFCASSPGTGENEKLFFGSGTQLSVL.